This TCR beta chain was captured by sequencing in a study of cytomegalovirus exposure and HLA in healthy donors. The table came from immunoSEQ multiplex PCR; TCRdb's copy has only in-frame clones and leaves some out. The data hold 60,000 to 65,000 clones, with about 95% observed a single time. V gave up 7 bases and J gave up 4 bases; unmatched junction bases: 9. The CDR3 extends over 14 amino acids. Germline CDR1 MDHEN, CDR2 SYDVKM. This clone occurred once. The chain uses TRBV28 and TRBJ1-1; TRBD1 matches 7 bases. The sequence was collected from a woman younger than 35 in good health and CMV-seropositive. The sequencing sample was made of PBMCs. CDR3 residues: CASTVTGWGTEAFF. For the CDR3, the DNA is TGTGCCAGCACCGTGACAGGGTGGGGCACTGAAGCTTTCTTT.